This is a list of T cell receptor beta chains from one sample in a study of technical replicates of blood from a handful of donors. Some clones are missing from TCRdb's copy, which holds only in-frame ones; the method was immunoSEQ multiplex PCR. The data show 87,000 or so clones, about 92% seen once. Specimen: T cells isolated from PBMCs. Receptors were obtained from a human donor in good health. Both conserved end residues are part of each CDR3. Each record gives: J gene, CDR3 length, clone size, D gene, V gene, CDR3 DNA, CDR3 protein. A D gene is named only where the DNA matches it firmly. Only part of the rows carry a size: once, few, many, or a class if the clone is expanded.

j_gene: TRBJ2-7
len: 13
abundance: few
d_gene: NA
v_gene: TRBV14
CDR3nt: TGTGCCAGCAGCTCGGGACTTCTTCGAGAGCAGTACTTC
CDR3aa: CASSSGLLREQYF

j_gene: TRBJ2-1
len: 15
abundance: NA
d_gene: TRBD1
v_gene: TRBV6-5
CDR3nt: TGTGCCAGCAGGACGGGACAGGGCCCCATAGGGGAGCAGTTCTTC
CDR3aa: CASRTGQGPIGEQFF

j_gene: TRBJ1-2
len: 14
abundance: once
d_gene: NA
v_gene: TRBV10-3
CDR3nt: TGTGCCATCAGTAGAGACCAATCGGGAAGAGGCTACACCTTC
CDR3aa: CAISRDQSGRGYTF

j_gene: TRBJ2-1
len: 15
abundance: NA
d_gene: TRBD1
v_gene: TRBV19
CDR3nt: TGTGCCAGTAGTTTTGAGACAGGGGACTACAATGAGCAGTTCTTC
CDR3aa: CASSFETGDYNEQFF

j_gene: TRBJ2-5
len: 12
abundance: NA
d_gene: NA
v_gene: TRBV5-6
CDR3nt: TGTGCCAGCAGCTTGGCGCCTAATTCCCAGTACTTC
CDR3aa: CASSLAPNSQYF

j_gene: TRBJ2-3
len: 12
abundance: NA
d_gene: NA
v_gene: TRBV5-4
CDR3nt: TGTGCCAGCAGCTTGCCGTTCGATACGCAGTATTTT
CDR3aa: CASSLPFDTQYF

j_gene: TRBJ2-1
len: 16
abundance: NA
d_gene: TRBD2
v_gene: TRBV7-9
CDR3nt: TGTGCCAGCAGCCACTTCCCTAGCGGGGGGCACCATGAGCAGTTCTTC
CDR3aa: CASSHFPSGGHHEQFF

j_gene: TRBJ1-5
len: 16
abundance: NA
d_gene: NA
v_gene: TRBV7-8
CDR3nt: TGTGCCAGCAGCTCTGGGGCGGGATCCGCGAGACAGCCCCAGCATTTT
CDR3aa: CASSSGAGSARQPQHF

j_gene: TRBJ2-5
len: 17
abundance: NA
d_gene: TRBD2
v_gene: TRBV19
CDR3nt: TGTGCCAGTAGAAGGTCAGTAGCGGGAGCCCATCAAGAGACCCAGTACTTC
CDR3aa: CASRRSVAGAHQETQYF

j_gene: TRBJ2-1
len: 14
abundance: NA
d_gene: NA
v_gene: TRBV9
CDR3nt: TGTGCCAGCAGCGTAACAACGGGGAGAGATGAGCAGTTCTTC
CDR3aa: CASSVTTGRDEQFF

j_gene: TRBJ1-1
len: 12
abundance: few
d_gene: TRBD1
v_gene: TRBV6-6
CDR3nt: TGTGCCAGCCGAGGGACAGTAACTGAAGCTTTCTTT
CDR3aa: CASRGTVTEAFF

j_gene: TRBJ1-6
len: 14
abundance: NA
d_gene: TRBD1
v_gene: TRBV6-1
CDR3nt: TGTGCCAGCAGTGAAGTAGGGACAGCCAGGCCCCTCCACTTT
CDR3aa: CASSEVGTARPLHF

j_gene: TRBJ1-1
len: 13
abundance: NA
d_gene: TRBD1
v_gene: TRBV30
CDR3nt: TGTGCCTGGAACACGGACAGGGCGACTGAAGCTTTCTTT
CDR3aa: CAWNTDRATEAFF

j_gene: TRBJ1-3
len: 16
abundance: NA
d_gene: NA
v_gene: TRBV7-8
CDR3nt: TGTGCCAGCAGATTAACGAGGGTTGGCTCTGGAAACACCATATATTTT
CDR3aa: CASRLTRVGSGNTIYF

j_gene: TRBJ1-1
len: 15
abundance: NA
d_gene: TRBD1
v_gene: TRBV11-2
CDR3nt: TGTGCCAGCAGCCCTAAAGGGACAGGTTGGACTGAAGCTTTCTTT
CDR3aa: CASSPKGTGWTEAFF

j_gene: TRBJ2-7
len: 13
abundance: NA
d_gene: NA
v_gene: TRBV5-1
CDR3nt: TGCGCCAGCAGCTTAGGTCAGGGTGACGAGCAGTACTTC
CDR3aa: CASSLGQGDEQYF

j_gene: TRBJ2-2
len: 15
abundance: NA
d_gene: TRBD1
v_gene: TRBV27
CDR3nt: TGTGCCAGCAGTGCACACAGGGGTGGGAACGGGGAGCTGTTTTTT
CDR3aa: CASSAHRGGNGELFF

j_gene: TRBJ2-1
len: 15
abundance: NA
d_gene: TRBD2
v_gene: TRBV29-1
CDR3nt: TGCAGCGTCCTAGGACTAGCGGGAGAAGGGAATGAGCAGTTCTTC
CDR3aa: CSVLGLAGEGNEQFF

j_gene: TRBJ2-2
len: 14
abundance: NA
d_gene: NA
v_gene: TRBV5-1
CDR3nt: TGCGCCAGCAGCTTGGTTGTAAACACCGGGGAGCTGTTTTTT
CDR3aa: CASSLVVNTGELFF

j_gene: TRBJ1-3
len: 11
abundance: NA
d_gene: NA
v_gene: TRBV2
CDR3nt: TGTGCCAGCATGGGGGGTATGACCATATATTTT
CDR3aa: CASMGGMTIYF

j_gene: TRBJ1-4
len: 17
abundance: few
d_gene: TRBD1
v_gene: TRBV4-1
CDR3nt: TGCGCCAGCAGCGATACAGGGGCCCGGGACGCAAAGGAAAAACTGTTTTTT
CDR3aa: CASSDTGARDAKEKLFF

j_gene: TRBJ1-2
len: 15
abundance: NA
d_gene: TRBD1
v_gene: TRBV2
CDR3nt: TGTGCCAGCAGTGAAAGGCGTGACAGGGGGAATGGCTACACCTTC
CDR3aa: CASSERRDRGNGYTF

j_gene: TRBJ2-2
len: 11
abundance: once
d_gene: NA
v_gene: TRBV9
CDR3nt: TGTGCCAGCAGCGTATACGGGGAGCTGTTTTTT
CDR3aa: CASSVYGELFF

j_gene: TRBJ1-5
len: 17
abundance: NA
d_gene: NA
v_gene: TRBV14
CDR3nt: TGTGCCAGCAGCCAAGATAGAGAACCTGAAGGCGGTCGGCCCCAGCATTTT
CDR3aa: CASSQDREPEGGRPQHF

j_gene: TRBJ2-5
len: 18
abundance: NA
d_gene: TRBD2
v_gene: TRBV6-1
CDR3nt: TGTGCCAGCAGTGAAGTGACTAGCGGGGGGGCTTGGGAAGAGACCCAGTACTTC
CDR3aa: CASSEVTSGGAWEETQYF

j_gene: TRBJ1-5
len: 13
abundance: once
d_gene: NA
v_gene: TRBV7-9
CDR3nt: TGTGCCAGCAGCCCTCTCGCGGGGCAGCCCCAGCATTTT
CDR3aa: CASSPLAGQPQHF

j_gene: TRBJ2-7
len: 18
abundance: NA
d_gene: TRBD2
v_gene: TRBV14
CDR3nt: TGTGCCAGCAGCCAAGCCCCGGGACTAGCGGGTGGATACATAGAGCAGTACTTC
CDR3aa: CASSQAPGLAGGYIEQYF

j_gene: TRBJ2-5
len: 17
abundance: NA
d_gene: TRBD2
v_gene: TRBV7-9
CDR3nt: TGTGCCAGCAGCTCACCCCGGACTAGCGGGACTCAAGAGACCCAGTACTTC
CDR3aa: CASSSPRTSGTQETQYF

j_gene: TRBJ1-5
len: 14
abundance: NA
d_gene: NA
v_gene: TRBV7-8
CDR3nt: TGTGCCAGCAGCTTAGTAACAGGAGCCCAGCCCCAGCATTTT
CDR3aa: CASSLVTGAQPQHF

j_gene: TRBJ2-7
len: 15
abundance: NA
d_gene: NA
v_gene: TRBV27
CDR3nt: TGTGCCAGCAGTCCTAACGCGATGGTTTTGGACGAGCAGTACTTC
CDR3aa: CASSPNAMVLDEQYF

j_gene: TRBJ2-2
len: 19
abundance: NA
d_gene: TRBD2
v_gene: TRBV19
CDR3nt: TGTGCCAGTAGTATAAGGGGACTAGCGGGTGGAGCGAACACCGGGGAGCTGTTTTTT
CDR3aa: CASSIRGLAGGANTGELFF

j_gene: TRBJ2-7
len: 16
abundance: NA
d_gene: TRBD2
v_gene: TRBV5-5
CDR3nt: TGTGCCAGCAGCCCGGGACTAGCGGGGGATCTCTACGAGCAGTACTTC
CDR3aa: CASSPGLAGDLYEQYF

j_gene: TRBJ1-5
len: 13
abundance: few
d_gene: NA
v_gene: TRBV2
CDR3nt: TGTGCCAGCAGTAAGTGGGCCAATCAGCCCCAGCATTTT
CDR3aa: CASSKWANQPQHF

j_gene: TRBJ1-1
len: 15
abundance: NA
d_gene: TRBD1
v_gene: TRBV6-1
CDR3nt: TGTGCCAGCAGGAGGACAGGTTGGGGAGACACTGAAGCTTTCTTT
CDR3aa: CASRRTGWGDTEAFF

j_gene: TRBJ1-1
len: 14
abundance: NA
d_gene: TRBD1
v_gene: TRBV27
CDR3nt: TGTGCCAGCAGAATGGACAGGATGAACACTGAAGCTTTCTTT
CDR3aa: CASRMDRMNTEAFF

j_gene: TRBJ1-4
len: 17
abundance: NA
d_gene: NA
v_gene: TRBV19
CDR3nt: TGTGCCAGTAGTATAAAAACAGGGACAAAGCTGAGAGAAAAACTGTTTTTT
CDR3aa: CASSIKTGTKLREKLFF

j_gene: TRBJ2-1
len: 16
abundance: NA
d_gene: NA
v_gene: TRBV28
CDR3nt: TGTGCCAGCAGTTACTTCAGGGCATCATCCTACAATGAGCAGTTCTTC
CDR3aa: CASSYFRASSYNEQFF

j_gene: TRBJ2-5
len: 13
abundance: once
d_gene: TRBD2
v_gene: TRBV29-1
CDR3nt: TGCAGCGTTCGAATAGCGGGAGGGGAGACCCAGTACTTC
CDR3aa: CSVRIAGGETQYF

j_gene: TRBJ2-1
len: 14
abundance: NA
d_gene: TRBD1
v_gene: TRBV19
CDR3nt: TGTGCCAGTAGTAGACGGACAGGGGATACTGAGCAGTTCTTC
CDR3aa: CASSRRTGDTEQFF

j_gene: TRBJ2-1
len: 13
abundance: NA
d_gene: TRBD2
v_gene: TRBV6-1
CDR3nt: TGTGCGTCTAGGCCTAGCGGGGGGAATGAGCAGTTCTTC
CDR3aa: CASRPSGGNEQFF

j_gene: TRBJ1-5
len: 13
abundance: NA
d_gene: NA
v_gene: TRBV5-8
CDR3nt: TGTGCCAGCAGCTTGGAAGGCCGAGGACCCCAGCATTTT
CDR3aa: CASSLEGRGPQHF

j_gene: TRBJ1-5
len: 15
abundance: NA
d_gene: NA
v_gene: TRBV6-1
CDR3nt: TGTGCCAGCAGTGAGGCTGCCCTTAGCAATCAGCCCCAGCATTTT
CDR3aa: CASSEAALSNQPQHF

j_gene: TRBJ2-7
len: 16
abundance: NA
d_gene: TRBD2
v_gene: TRBV15
CDR3nt: TGTGCCACCAGCAGAGATCGCCTAGCGGGGATCTACGAGCAGTACTTC
CDR3aa: CATSRDRLAGIYEQYF

j_gene: TRBJ2-3
len: 16
abundance: NA
d_gene: NA
v_gene: TRBV9
CDR3nt: TGTGCCAGCAGCCAGGAGGGTTGGACTAGCACAGATACGCAGTATTTT
CDR3aa: CASSQEGWTSTDTQYF

j_gene: TRBJ2-1
len: 14
abundance: NA
d_gene: NA
v_gene: TRBV2
CDR3nt: TGTGCCAGCAGTGAACAGGCTATAGGACAGGAGCAGTTCTTC
CDR3aa: CASSEQAIGQEQFF

j_gene: TRBJ2-5
len: 17
abundance: NA
d_gene: NA
v_gene: TRBV2
CDR3nt: TGTGCCAGCAGTGAAATTTTGGTGGGGGGGCGCTCAGAGACCCAGTACTTC
CDR3aa: CASSEILVGGRSETQYF

j_gene: TRBJ2-3
len: 19
abundance: NA
d_gene: TRBD2
v_gene: TRBV11-2
CDR3nt: TGTGCCAGCAGCTTAGACGGGTCTAGCGGGGGGGAAGGGTCAGATACGCAGTATTTT
CDR3aa: CASSLDGSSGGEGSDTQYF

j_gene: TRBJ2-7
len: 15
abundance: NA
d_gene: TRBD1
v_gene: TRBV5-6
CDR3nt: TGTGCCAGCAGTTACAGGGGCATTGAATCCTACGAGCAGTACTTC
CDR3aa: CASSYRGIESYEQYF

j_gene: TRBJ2-7
len: 14
abundance: NA
d_gene: TRBD1
v_gene: TRBV6-1
CDR3nt: TGTGCCAGCAGTGAGATGACAGGGGACTACGAGCAGTACTTC
CDR3aa: CASSEMTGDYEQYF

j_gene: TRBJ2-7
len: 15
abundance: NA
d_gene: NA
v_gene: TRBV5-4
CDR3nt: TGTGCCAGCAGCTTGGTGGACAGATACGGCTACGAGCAGTACTTC
CDR3aa: CASSLVDRYGYEQYF

j_gene: TRBJ2-6
len: 18
abundance: NA
d_gene: NA
v_gene: TRBV28
CDR3nt: TGTGCCAGCAGTTTGTTTAGAAATGCCTTCTCTGGGGCCAACGTCCTGACTTTC
CDR3aa: CASSLFRNAFSGANVLTF

j_gene: TRBJ2-7
len: 17
abundance: once
d_gene: TRBD2
v_gene: TRBV7-2
CDR3nt: TGTGCCAGCAGCCCTAAGCGGCTAGCGGGGAGCTCCTACGAGCAGTACTTC
CDR3aa: CASSPKRLAGSSYEQYF

j_gene: TRBJ1-1
len: 14
abundance: NA
d_gene: TRBD1
v_gene: TRBV9
CDR3nt: TGTGCCAGCAGCGTTACGACAGGGTTCACTGAAGCTTTCTTT
CDR3aa: CASSVTTGFTEAFF